Shown below are 21 T cell receptor beta chains from a single sample sequenced in a study of blood T cell repertoires in COVID-19. Profiled with immunoSEQ multiplex PCR; TCRdb holds only in-frame clones, not every one. The sample yields 450,000 to 500,000 clones, 80% to 90% seen once. Specimen: peripheral blood. These receptors all stem from a human donor in a cohort sampled during active COVID-19.

V and J are TRBV7-2 and TRBJ1-5; 8 nucleotides agree with TRBD1. Germline CDR1 SGHTA, CDR2 FQGNSA. V lost 5 bases and J lost 7; bases outside the gene matches: 4. This CDR3 has 13 residues. CDR3 sequence: CASSDRGGQPQHF. Here the CDR3 DNA reads TGTGCCAGCAGCGACAGGGGAGGGCAGCCCCAGCATTTT.

The chain employs TRBV30 and TRBJ1-1, with TRBD1 as a possible D gene (5 bases). CDR3 length: 13 amino acids. Germline-derived CDR1 and CDR2 are GTSNPN and SVGIG (reference sequence). The V end lost 5 bases, the J end lost 3 bases, and 13 bases lay between the germline ends. The CDR3 reads CAWVGGHHTEAFF. The CDR3 nucleotides are TGTGCCTGGGTGGGGGGTCATCACACTGAAGCTTTCTTT.

This sequence joins TRBV27 and TRBJ2-2, with 12 bases fitting TRBD2. Germline-derived CDR1 and CDR2 are MNHEY and SMNVEV (reference sequence). V gave up 5 bases and J gave up 4 bases; unmatched junction bases: 5. The CDR3 spans 16 residues. CDR3 in DNA: TGTGCCAGCAGTCGCCTGGGACTAGCGGGCACCGGGGAGCTGTTTTTT. Protein product: CASSRLGLAGTGELFF.

The chain couples TRBV4-3 to TRBJ2-1; the D gene is possibly TRBD1 (5 bases). CDR1 is LGHNA and CDR2 is YSLEER in the germline V gene. This CDR3 has 14 residues. Deletions cut 1 base from V and 7 bases from J, with 11 bases between. The CDR3, as DNA: TGCGCCAGCAGCCAAGTTCAGGGAAGGAATGAGCAGTTCTTC. Translated, it gives CASSQVQGRNEQFF.

V usage is TRBV29-1 and J usage is TRBJ2-7; TRBD1 agrees at 11 bases. The germline CDR1 and CDR2 sequences are SQVTM and ANQGSEA. J was trimmed by 7 bases and V by 3 bases; bases with no gene match: 11. The CDR3 runs 15 residues. The CDR3 loop reads CSVDLDRGQSREQYF. The DNA of the CDR3 is TGCAGCGTTGACCTGGACAGGGGGCAGTCGCGGGAGCAGTACTTC.

This chain links TRBV5-1 with TRBJ2-3, with 8 bases identical to TRBD1. This CDR3 is 16 amino acids long. CDR1 is SGHRS, CDR2 YFSETQ, per germline. Losses at the gene ends were 4 bases for V and 2 bases for J; bases not matched to a gene: 9. The CDR3 sequence is CASSNPGTGNTDTQYF. Here the CDR3 DNA reads TGCGCCAGCAGCAACCCCGGGACAGGAAACACAGATACGCAGTATTTT.

The chain uses TRBV4-3 and TRBJ2-2, with 8 nucleotides matching TRBD1. The V gene's germline CDR1 is LGHNA and CDR2 YSLEER. The CDR3 consists of 15 residues. V dropped 4 bases and J dropped 5; count of bases not matched to a gene: 6. DNA for the CDR3: TGCGCCAGCAGCCGCGGACAGGGTACAACCGGGGAGCTGTTTTTT. Protein sequence: CASSRGQGTTGELFF.

The CDR3 DNA is TGTGCCAGCAGTTTAAATGGACAGGGGTTAGCGGGAGTGGGGAATGAGCAGTTCTTC. It specifies CASSLNGQGLAGVGNEQFF. The chain joins TRBV27 to TRBJ2-1; TRBD1 or TRBD2 may be the D gene (9 bases each). This CDR3 comprises 19 residues. Trimming took off 2 bases at V and 7 bases at J, with 27 bases between the two ends. The germline V gene has CDR1 MNHEY and CDR2 SMNVEV (reference sequence).

V is TRBV5-1 and J is TRBJ2-3, with a weak D call TRBD2 (6 bases). Trimming removed 4 bases from V and 1 base from J, with 13 bases in between. Germline V gives CDR1 SGHRS, CDR2 YFSETQ. There are 15 residues in the CDR3. The CDR3: CASSGDSGGTDTQYF. The CDR3 DNA reads as TGCGCCAGCAGCGGGGATAGCGGAGGCACAGATACGCAGTATTTT.

Only one count was recorded for this clone. The rearrangement uses TRBV18 and TRBJ1-6, with D unresolved. Germline-derived CDR1 and CDR2 are KGHSH and LQKENI. CDR3 size: 14 residues. Trimming took 4 bases from V and 10 from J, leaving 14 bases between them. CDR3 residues: CASSRSSEASPLHF. In DNA, the CDR3 is TGTGCCAGCTCACGCAGCTCTGAGGCCTCACCCCTCCACTTT.

With respect to this clone: Other DNA sequences within the sample encode an identical CDR3. This chain connects TRBV7-9 to TRBJ1-4; 7 nucleotides line up with TRBD1. This CDR3 contains 14 residues. V shed 5 bases and J 8 bases; nucleotides not matched to a gene: 8. Looked up from germline, CDR1 is SEHNR and CDR2 is FQNEAQ (reference sequence). This CDR3 is CASSLTGVGEKLFF. For the CDR3, the DNA is TGTGCCAGCAGCCTTACAGGGGTTGGGGAAAAACTGTTTTTT.

The chain joins TRBV5-4 to TRBJ2-1, with D perhaps TRBD2 (6 bases). This CDR3 spans 16 amino acids. The V end lost 4 bases, the J end lost 4 bases, and 18 bases lay between the germline ends. From germline, CDR1 is SGHNT and CDR2 YYREEE (reference sequence). CDR3 in DNA: TGTGCCAGCAGCCAACATCTGGGGGGTGAATACAATGAGCAGTTCTTC. Translating it yields CASSQHLGGEYNEQFF.

The chain combines TRBV28 with TRBJ2-7; TRBD2 is a possible D gene (5 bases). V was shortened by 8 bases and J by 4 bases, with 9 bases between the two germline ends. Germline V gene data show CDR1 as MDHEN and CDR2 as SYDVKM. The CDR3 covers 11 residues. CDR3 DNA: TGTGCCAGCGGGAGCCTTTACGAGCAGTACTTC. As protein: CASGSLYEQYF.

This clone was detected only once. The chain carries TRBV4-2 and TRBJ1-1, with a weak D call TRBD1 (6 bases). Germline lookup yields CDR1 LGHNA and CDR2 YNFKEQ. Trimming stripped 1 base from V and 1 base from J, with 7 bases between. The CDR3 is made up of 14 amino acids. CDR3: CASSQGGQNTEAFF. Written as DNA, the CDR3 is TGTGCCAGCAGCCAAGGGGGACAGAACACTGAAGCTTTCTTT.

V usage is TRBV6-5 and J usage is TRBJ1-2, with 9 positions matching TRBD1. J gave up 4 bases and V 6 bases, and 9 bases lay outside the gene matches. Germline V gives CDR1 MNHEY, CDR2 SVGAGI. The CDR3 extends over 15 amino acids. This CDR3 is CASRSTGGVTYGYTF. CDR3 coding DNA: TGTGCCAGCAGGTCCACAGGGGGCGTGACCTATGGCTACACCTTC.

This sequence joins TRBV7-9 and TRBJ1-5; 10 bases are a match to TRBD1. Losses at the gene ends were 3 bases for V and 1 base for J; bases not matched to a gene: 6. This CDR3 is 17 amino acids long. The germline V gene has CDR1 SEHNR and CDR2 FQNEAQ (reference sequence). CDR3 sequence reads: CASSLGTGVSSNQPQHF. The CDR3 bases are TGTGCCAGCAGCTTGGGGACAGGGGTTTCGAGCAATCAGCCCCAGCATTTT.

The genes are TRBV5-4 and TRBJ2-1; no reliable D call. From germline, CDR1 is SGHNT and CDR2 YYREEE (reference sequence). There are 14 residues in the CDR3. The ends were cut back, 2 bases at V and 8 bases at J, with 14 bases in the middle. As DNA, the CDR3 is TGTGCCAGCAGCTTACGACTTGATCTGGATGAGCAGTTCTTC. Encoded protein: CASSLRLDLDEQFF.

The chain couples TRBV9 to TRBJ2-3, with TRBD1 matching over 8 bases. V trimming: 4 bases; J trimming: 4 bases; junction bases outside the gene matches: 8. The length of the CDR3 is 15 residues. Germline CDR1 is SGDLS and CDR2 is YYNGEE. The CDR3 loop is CASSQGAREADTQYF. The CDR3 DNA follows: TGTGCCAGCAGCCAGGGGGCGCGAGAGGCAGATACGCAGTATTTT.

The chain links TRBV11-2 to TRBJ2-5; D is ambiguous. Trimming took off 5 bases at V and 2 bases at J, with 3 bases between the two ends. From germline, CDR1 is SGHAT and CDR2 FQNNGV. The CDR3 consists of 11 residues. The CDR3 spells CASSIQETQYF. The DNA for the CDR3 is TGTGCCAGCAGCATACAAGAGACCCAGTACTTC.

The chain recombines TRBV7-9 with TRBJ1-3, with a possible D match to TRBD1 (5 bases). V lost 5 bases to trimming and J lost 3 bases, with 14 bases between them. The CDR3 has 15 residues. CDR1 SEHNR and CDR2 FQNEAQ come from the germline V gene (reference sequence). CDR3 loop: CASSHGDSRGNTIYF. Written as DNA, the CDR3 is TGTGCCAGCAGCCATGGTGACAGCCGTGGAAACACCATATATTTT.

The CDR3 bases are TGTGCCAGCTCGAAATCGGGTAATATGAATTTCAAAGCTTTCTTT. It codes for CASSKSGNMNFKAFF. The chain has TRBV28 and TRBJ1-1; unclear D gene. The CDR3 contains 15 residues. Germline CDR1 reads MDHEN; CDR2 reads SYDVKM. Trimming removed 8 bases from V and 9 bases from J, with 25 bases in between.